This T cell receptor beta chain was identified in a study of T-cell reconstitution after alpha-beta-depleted transplantation in children. During its preparation, the TCRbeta library received unique molecular identifiers. TCRdb re-analysed the PCR reads in MiXCR, keeping a single row per CDR3 protein. The sample carries roughly 200,000 distinct CDR3 sequences, about 6.8% recorded once. Trimming took off 0 bases at V and 4 bases at J, with 7 bases between the two ends. The CDR3 runs to 13 residues. This clonotype was detected many times. J is TRBJ2-7 and V is TRBV12-3 or TRBV12-4; tentative D call: TRBD2 (6 bases). This sample comprised PBMCs from the stem cell graft donor, obtained from the stem cell graft. The sequence came from a human donor who donated a stem cell graft to a child with Wiskott-Aldrich syndrome. The DNA for the CDR3 is TGTGCCAGCAGTTTAGCGGCGGGATACGAGCAGTACTTC. Its translation: CASSLAAGYEQYF.